These T cell receptor beta chains were read from a single sample in a study of blood T cell repertoires in COVID-19. Sequencing was performed with immunoSEQ multiplex PCR; in TCRdb, only in-frame clones are kept and a portion is missing. The sample consists of fewer than 350,000 clones, under 95% of them appearing once. The sequenced sample consisted of PBMCs or T cells enriched from blood (not recorded which). The source of these receptors is a woman aged 40 to 50 with acute COVID-19. The CDR3 runs from the conserved cysteine through the conserved F or W. The D gene is left open where the match is weak.

v_gene	j_gene	d_gene	CDR3aa	CDR3nt
TRBV7-2	TRBJ2-5	.	CASSPRRAGVGETQYF	TGTGCCAGCAGCCCCCGCCGGGCAGGGGTAGGAGAGACCCAGTACTTC
TRBV7-6	TRBJ2-1	TRBD2	CASSRGGLAGGPGNEQFF	TGTGCCAGCAGCCGGGGGGGACTAGCGGGAGGGCCAGGCAATGAGCAGTTCTTC
TRBV6-6	TRBJ1-2	TRBD1	CASSATGGAGYTF	TGTGCCAGCAGTGCCACAGGGGGCGCTGGCTACACCTTC
TRBV5-4	TRBJ2-3	.	CASSSRLSTDTQYF	TGTGCCAGCAGCTCGCGACTAAGCACAGATACGCAGTATTTT
TRBV9	TRBJ2-1	TRBD2	CASSSSGKVNEQFF	TGTGCCAGCAGCAGTAGCGGGAAGGTGAATGAGCAGTTCTTC
TRBV3-1/TRBV3-2	TRBJ2-2	TRBD2	CASSQDQWLAGNTGELFF	TGTGCCAGCAGCCAAGATCAGTGGCTAGCGGGGAACACCGGGGAGCTGTTTTTT
TRBV30	TRBJ1-5	.	CAWSARGSNQPQHF	TGTGCCTGGAGTGCCAGGGGAAGCAATCAGCCCCAGCATTTT
TRBV5-6	TRBJ1-2	.	CASTRIRTEGYTF	TGTGCCAGCACCAGAATCAGGACAGAAGGCTACACCTTC
TRBV18	TRBJ2-7	.	CASSRSNSPYEQYF	TGTGCCAGCTCACGATCTAATTCCCCCTACGAGCAGTACTTC
TRBV6-5	TRBJ1-4	.	CASSYSPEGDEKLFF	TGTGCCAGCAGTTACTCACCCGAGGGAGACGAAAAACTGTTTTTT
TRBV18	TRBJ1-4	TRBD1	CASSPRGTAKTNEKLFF	TGTGCCAGCTCACCAAGGGGGACAGCCAAAACTAATGAAAAACTGTTTTTT
TRBV28	TRBJ2-7	.	CASSLVQGSYEQYF	TGTGCCAGCAGTTTAGTGCAGGGCTCCTACGAGCAGTACTTC
TRBV11-2	TRBJ2-7	TRBD2	CASSLGAGGSYEQYF	TGTGCCAGCAGCTTAGGGGCGGGGGGTTCCTACGAGCAGTACTTC
TRBV18	TRBJ1-1	TRBD1	CASSPGQGFTEAFF	TGTGCCAGCTCACCGGGACAGGGTTTCACTGAAGCTTTCTTT
TRBV30	TRBJ2-1	.	CAWMGKGTGVNEQFF	TGTGCCTGGATGGGGAAAGGGACGGGAGTCAATGAGCAGTTCTTC
TRBV7-8	TRBJ2-7	TRBD2	CASSPTTSGSSYEQYF	TGTGCCAGCAGCCCTACAACTAGCGGGAGCTCCTACGAGCAGTACTTC
TRBV28	TRBJ1-2	TRBD1	CASRSSQGQGAMGYTF	TGTGCCAGCAGATCATCCCAGGGACAGGGCGCAATGGGCTACACCTTC